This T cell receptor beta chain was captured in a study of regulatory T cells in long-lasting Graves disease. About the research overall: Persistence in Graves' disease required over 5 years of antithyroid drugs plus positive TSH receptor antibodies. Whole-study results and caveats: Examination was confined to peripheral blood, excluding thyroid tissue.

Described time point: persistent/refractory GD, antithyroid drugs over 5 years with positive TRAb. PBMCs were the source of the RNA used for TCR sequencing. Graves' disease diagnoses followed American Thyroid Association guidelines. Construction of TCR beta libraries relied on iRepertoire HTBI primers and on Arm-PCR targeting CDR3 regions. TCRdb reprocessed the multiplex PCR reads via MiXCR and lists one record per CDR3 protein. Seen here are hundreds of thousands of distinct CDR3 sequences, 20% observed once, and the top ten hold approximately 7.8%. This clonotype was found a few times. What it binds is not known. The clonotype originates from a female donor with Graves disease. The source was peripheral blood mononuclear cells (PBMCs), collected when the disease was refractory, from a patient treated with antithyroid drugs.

CDR3 nucleotides: TGTGCCAGCAGCGGCCCGGGAGCTCACTATGGCTACACCTTC. Protein: CASSGPGAHYGYTF. The chain recombines TRBV25-1 with TRBJ1-2; D is uncertain. The CDR3 consists of 14 residues. Trimming removed 6 bases at V and 3 bases at J, with 14 bases between. Germline V lookup: CDR1 MGHDK, CDR2 SYGVNS.